These 20 T cell receptor beta chains were all obtained from the same sample, sequenced in a study of Ad26.COV2.S vaccination and SARS-CoV-2 variants. Only in-frame clones appear in the TCRdb table, and some are missing; sequencing was by immunoSEQ multiplex PCR. The sample gives roughly 400,000 clones, 80% to 95% of which show up once; about 4.5% is in the top ten. The treatment: around 19 received Ad26.COV2.S at low or high dose, single or two shots; roughly 5 received placebo; per-sample allocation not given. The samples were gathered on day 63 after the first injection of vaccine or placebo. The sample in question was peripheral blood, obtained in a trial of Ad26.COV2.S vaccine versus placebo. Receptor source: a person between 18 and 65 years old who received the Ad26.COV2.S COVID-19 vaccine or a placebo.

The chain joins TRBV7-2 to TRBJ2-2; no reliable D call. V was trimmed by 3 bases and J by 7 bases, leaving 0 bases between them. This CDR3 has 10 residues. Germline CDR1 is SGHTA and CDR2 is FQGNSA. CDR3 sequence reads: CASSFGELFF. The CDR3 region has the DNA TGTGCCAGCAGCTTCGGGGAGCTGTTTTTT.

CDR3 sequence reads: CASSQKPGQPQYF. As DNA, the CDR3 is TGTGCCAGCAGCCAAAAGCCGGGACAGCCCCAGTATTTT. The chain has TRBV4-2 and TRBJ2-3, with 7 bases that match TRBD1. Germline V gene sequence: CDR1 LGHNA, CDR2 YNFKEQ. V shed 2 bases, J shed 12 bases, and the junction held 8 bases outside the gene matches. This CDR3 has 13 residues.

V usage is TRBV4-1 and J usage is TRBJ2-7; 12 bases are shared with TRBD2. Unmatched junction bases numbered 4, after V lost 3 bases and J lost 4 bases. The CDR3 is made up of 15 amino acids. CDR1 and CDR2 from the germline V gene are MGHRA and YSYEKL. Written as DNA, the CDR3 is TGCGCCAGCAGCCAGCGGACTAGCGGGACGTACGAGCAGTACTTC. Translated: CASSQRTSGTYEQYF.

The chain joins TRBV7-9 to TRBJ2-4, with D tentatively TRBD2 (7 bases). Germline V gene lookup returns CDR1 SEHNR and CDR2 FQNEAQ (reference sequence). The germline V and J ends were trimmed by 3 bases and 7 bases, with 19 bases remaining between them. CDR3 size: 16 residues. The CDR3 is CASSLGLAGRGNIQYF. In DNA form, the CDR3 reads TGTGCCAGCAGCTTGGGGCTAGCTGGGAGGGGGAACATTCAGTACTTC.

This chain connects TRBV9 to TRBJ2-1; 14 nucleotides line up with TRBD2. The CDR3 has 15 amino acids. The junction had 6 bases not matched to a gene; V was cut back by 3 bases and J by 10 bases. Germline lookup yields CDR1 SGDLS and CDR2 YYNGEE. The CDR3 coding sequence is TGTGCCAGCAGCGGAGGGACTAGCGGGAGTCGGGAGCAGTTCTTC. It codes for CASSGGTSGSREQFF. The whole variable domain, filled in from reference TRBV9 and TRBJ2-1, reads DSGVTQTPKHLITATGQRVTLRCSPRSGDLSVYWYQQSLDQGLQFLIQYYNGEERAKGNILERFSAQQFPDLHSELNLSSLELGDSALYFCASSGGTSGSREQFFGPGTRLTVL.

V gene TRBV28 combines with J gene TRBJ2-1, with TRBD2 identical over 8 bases. The CDR3 is 14 amino acids. Per germline, CDR1 MDHEN and CDR2 SYDVKM. V lost 4 bases, J lost 7 bases, and 6 bases stayed unmatched. The CDR3 bases are TGTGCCAGCAGTTCGGCGGGGACTAGTAATGAGCAGTTCTTC. Its protein product is CASSSAGTSNEQFF.

Here the CDR3 DNA reads TGTGCCAGCTCACGTACTAGCGGGATTCTAGATGAGCAGTTCTTC. It codes for CASSRTSGILDEQFF. V usage is TRBV18 and J usage is TRBJ2-1; 10 positions match TRBD2. The CDR3 is 15 amino acids. J gave up 8 bases and V 4 bases, and 8 bases lay outside the gene matches. Germline V gene sequence: CDR1 KGHSH, CDR2 LQKENI.

The chain joins TRBV25-1 to TRBJ2-7; 8 bases align to TRBD2. CDR1 is MGHDK and CDR2 is SYGVNS in the germline V gene. V lost 4 bases, J lost 2 bases, and 4 bases stayed unmatched. The CDR3 is 14 residues long. The CDR3 region is CASSVPGLAYEQYF. The CDR3 bases are TGTGCCAGCAGTGTGCCGGGACTAGCCTACGAGCAGTACTTC.

The rearrangement links TRBV14 to TRBJ2-2; D ambiguous. The germline V gene has CDR1 SGHDN and CDR2 FVKESK. V lost 4 bases and J lost 7, with 13 bases in between. The CDR3 length is 14 residues. The DNA of the CDR3 is TGTGCCAGCAGCCCCACTACGCTCCTCGGGGAGCTGTTTTTT. It encodes CASSPTTLLGELFF.

The V call is TRBV18, the J call TRBJ1-1, with 8 bases aligning to TRBD1. Per germline, CDR1 KGHSH and CDR2 LQKENI. The trim removed 5 bases at V and 3 bases at J, leaving 11 bases unmatched. The CDR3 consists of 16 residues. CDR3 sequence: CASSTRTGRFYTEAFF. The DNA of the CDR3 is TGTGCCAGCTCAACACGGACAGGGAGGTTTTACACTGAAGCTTTCTTT.

The rearrangement links TRBV15 to TRBJ2-5; TRBD2 aligns across 10 bases. J lost 1 base, V lost 1 base, and 3 bases had no gene match. Germline CDR1 reads LNHNV; CDR2 reads YYDKDF (reference sequence). CDR3 length equals 16 residues. CDR3 nucleotides: TGTGCCACCAGCAGAGGTGCTAGCGGGGGCCAAGAGACCCAGTACTTC. This codes for CATSRGASGGQETQYF.

The V call is TRBV6-5, the J call TRBJ2-2, with D perhaps assigned TRBD1 or TRBD2 (5 bases each). The germline gives CDR1 MNHEY, CDR2 SVGAGI. The CDR3 runs 13 residues. Trimming shortened V by 6 bases and J by 6 bases, and 11 bases separated the two germline ends. The CDR3 DNA is TGTGCCAGCAGCATCCAGGGAGCCGGGGAGCTGTTTTTT. Its translation: CASSIQGAGELFF.

This clone was seen at least ten times. This sequence joins TRBV5-1 and TRBJ2-1; 12 bases match TRBD2. This CDR3 comprises 15 residues. Germline loops: CDR1 SGHRS, CDR2 YFSETQ. After removal of 3 bases from V and 7 bases from J, the junction contained 5 bases not matched to a gene. The CDR3 coding sequence is TGCGCCAGCAGCTGGCTACTAGCGGGGGGTAATGAGCAGTTCTTC. Its protein is CASSWLLAGGNEQFF.

This chain connects TRBV18 to TRBJ1-4; D perhaps matches TRBD1 (6 bases). Looked up from germline, CDR1 is KGHSH and CDR2 is LQKENI. The CDR3 runs 15 residues. V lost 4 bases and J 7 bases, leaving 16 bases between the germline ends. The CDR3 reads CASSQQGRLIEKLFF. In DNA form, the CDR3 reads TGTGCCAGCTCACAGCAGGGGAGATTAATTGAAAAACTGTTTTTT.

The chain carries TRBV6-4 and TRBJ2-7, with D possibly matching TRBD2 (6 bases). The V end was cut by 6 bases, the J end by 0 bases, with 12 bases between. The CDR3 covers 14 residues. Looked up from germline, CDR1 is MRHNA and CDR2 is SNTAGT. The CDR3 is CASSSRDSSYEQYF. The CDR3 nucleotides read TGTGCCAGCAGCAGCCGGGACTCCTCCTACGAGCAGTACTTC.

This clone is a singleton in its sample. The chain carries TRBV19 and TRBJ1-1, with TRBD1 matching 10 bases. The V segment lost 5 bases and the J segment 1 base; nucleotides outside the gene matches: 7. CDR1 is LNHDA and CDR2 is SQIVND in the germline V gene (reference sequence). The CDR3 loop spans 16 amino acids. CDR3 nucleotides: TGTGCCAGTAGTGACAGGGGGCTTCGTGAGAACACTGAAGCTTTCTTT. This codes for CASSDRGLRENTEAFF.

The rearrangement links TRBV7-9 to TRBJ2-2; D is undetermined. Trimming removed 1 base at V and 0 bases at J, with 6 bases between. CDR3 length: 15 residues. From germline, CDR1 is SEHNR and CDR2 FQNEAQ (reference sequence). The CDR3 DNA reads TGTGCCAGCAGCTTAGACACCGCGAACACCGGGGAGCTGTTTTTT. This codes for CASSLDTANTGELFF. Full variable domain (outside the CDR3, taken from reference TRBV7-9 and TRBJ2-2): DTGVSQNPRHKITKRGQNVTFRCDPISEHNRLYWYRQTLGQGPEFLTYFQNEAQLEKSRLLSDRFSAERPKGSFSTLEIQRTEQGDSAMYLCASSLDTANTGELFFGEGSRLTVL.

V gene TRBV19 combines with J gene TRBJ2-1; TRBD2 aligns across 8 bases. The CDR3 sequence is 16 residues long. The V gene's germline CDR1 is LNHDA and CDR2 SQIVND (reference sequence). V was pared by 5 bases and J by 4 bases, with 10 bases of the junction left unmatched. CDR3 bases: TGTGCCAGTAGTGCGCAAGCGGGAGTGTGGTACAATGAGCAGTTCTTC. Encoded protein: CASSAQAGVWYNEQFF.

The genes are TRBV14 and TRBJ2-1; 13 nucleotides agree with TRBD2. Unmatched junction bases numbered 8, after V lost 3 bases and J lost 0 bases. The CDR3 covers 19 residues. The germline V gene has CDR1 SGHDN and CDR2 FVKESK. The CDR3 protein is CASSHFGTSGNSSYNEQFF. The CDR3 DNA follows: TGTGCCAGCAGCCACTTTGGGACTAGCGGGAACAGCTCCTACAATGAGCAGTTCTTC.

The J gene is TRBJ1-3, the V gene TRBV9; D may be TRBD1 (6 bases). Trimming took off 4 bases at V and 0 bases at J, with 11 bases between the two ends. Germline CDR1 and CDR2: SGDLS and YYNGEE. The CDR3 totals 15 residues. CDR3: CASSTTGSSGNTIYF. In nucleotides, the CDR3 is TGTGCCAGCAGCACTACAGGGAGCTCTGGAAACACCATATATTTT.